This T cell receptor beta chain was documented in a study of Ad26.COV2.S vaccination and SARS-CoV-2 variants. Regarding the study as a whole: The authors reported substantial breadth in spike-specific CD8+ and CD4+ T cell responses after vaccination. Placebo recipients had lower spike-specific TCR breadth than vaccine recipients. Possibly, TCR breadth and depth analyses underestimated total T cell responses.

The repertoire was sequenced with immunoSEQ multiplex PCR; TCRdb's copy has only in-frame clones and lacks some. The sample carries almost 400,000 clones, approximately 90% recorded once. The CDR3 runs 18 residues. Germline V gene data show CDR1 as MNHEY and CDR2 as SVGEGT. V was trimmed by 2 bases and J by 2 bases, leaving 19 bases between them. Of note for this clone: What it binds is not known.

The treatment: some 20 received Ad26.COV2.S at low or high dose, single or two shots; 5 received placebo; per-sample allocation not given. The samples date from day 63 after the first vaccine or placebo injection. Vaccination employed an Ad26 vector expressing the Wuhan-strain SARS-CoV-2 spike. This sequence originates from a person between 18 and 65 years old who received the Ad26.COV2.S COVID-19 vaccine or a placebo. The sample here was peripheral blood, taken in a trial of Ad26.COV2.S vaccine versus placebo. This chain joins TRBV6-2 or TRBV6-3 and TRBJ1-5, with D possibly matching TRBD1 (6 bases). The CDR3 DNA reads TGTGCCAGCAGTTACGATCGCTGGGGGGGCTCTGGCAATCAGCCCCAGCATTTT. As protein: CASSYDRWGGSGNQPQHF.